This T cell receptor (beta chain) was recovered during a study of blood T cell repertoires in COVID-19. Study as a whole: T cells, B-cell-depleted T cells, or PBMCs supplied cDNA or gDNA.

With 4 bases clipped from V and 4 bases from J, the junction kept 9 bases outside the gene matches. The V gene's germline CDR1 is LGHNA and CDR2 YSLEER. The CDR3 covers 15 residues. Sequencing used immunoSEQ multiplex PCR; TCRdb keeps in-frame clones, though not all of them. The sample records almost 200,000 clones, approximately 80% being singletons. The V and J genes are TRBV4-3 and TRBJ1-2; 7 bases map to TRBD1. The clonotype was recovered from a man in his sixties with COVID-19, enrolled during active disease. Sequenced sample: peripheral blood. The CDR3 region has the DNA TGCGCCAGCAGCCCTCGGACAGGAGGGCTCTATGGCTACACCTTC. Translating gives CASSPRTGGLYGYTF.